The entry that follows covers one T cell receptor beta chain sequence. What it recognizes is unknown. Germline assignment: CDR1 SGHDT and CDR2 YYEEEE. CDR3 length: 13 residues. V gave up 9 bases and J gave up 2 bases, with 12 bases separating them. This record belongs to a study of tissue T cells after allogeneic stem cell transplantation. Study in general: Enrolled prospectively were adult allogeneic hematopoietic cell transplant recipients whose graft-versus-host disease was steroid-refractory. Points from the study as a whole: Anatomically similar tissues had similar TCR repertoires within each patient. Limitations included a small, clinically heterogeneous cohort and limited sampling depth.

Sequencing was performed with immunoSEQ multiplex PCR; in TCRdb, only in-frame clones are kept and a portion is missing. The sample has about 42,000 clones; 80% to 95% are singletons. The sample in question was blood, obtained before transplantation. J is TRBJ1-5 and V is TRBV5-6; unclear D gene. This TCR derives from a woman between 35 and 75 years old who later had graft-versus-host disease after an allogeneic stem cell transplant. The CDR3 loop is CANEGGGNQPQHF. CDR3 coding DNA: TGTGCCAACGAGGGCGGCGGCAATCAGCCCCAGCATTTT.